The T cell receptor (beta chain) under discussion was sequenced for a study of cytomegalovirus exposure and HLA in healthy donors (dated by TCRdb to the late 2010s). Regarding the study in general: An earlier analysis of 587 of the donors reported around 280 Gb of sequence data and around 100 million unique TCR beta sequences obtained from about 180 million T cells. The number of donors typed differed by locus, with roughly 629-640 for A, B, C, DRB1 and DQB1, 522 for DQA1, under 610 for DPA1, and some 440 for DPB1. A later genetic analysis used genome-wide SNP genotypes for about 65% of the 666 donors, treating that subset as a discovery cohort. To study patterns of TCR occurrence, a later analysis re-analyzed previously published TCR beta repertoires from just over 650 donors and added high-resolution HLA genotyping. An earlier analysis of fewer than 700 of the donors applied high-throughput TCR beta sequencing to assess whether each TCR beta V gene segment acted as functional or pseudogenic. Four to six DR-DQ haplotypes were handled as single units for association and clustering, since linkage in the cohort was strong. HLA typing covered class I and class II loci at four-digit resolution. Among around 400 genotyped donors of the cohort, an average of 235,054 unique TCR beta nucleotide sequences were sequenced per donor, roughly 20% of them non-productive. Among the roughly 400 genotyped donors, approximately 76% belonged to the genetic ancestry cluster associated with self-reported Caucasian donors. All discovery cohort repertoires had been generated using a single sequencing platform. Rather than using new phenotypic data, the later analysis identified candidate immune exposures from TCR beta sequences and from how often those sequences occurred across donors. An early release covering roughly 580 HLA-typed donors comprised about 300 gigabases of sequencing data and roughly 86 million unique TCR sequences. A separate validation cohort of more than 100 different subjects was used in addition to the roughly 620-subject first cohort. The aim of the study was to test whether cataloging public T cell receptors could identify signatures of past pathogen exposure. The study used immunosequencing to profile the T cell repertoires of about 670 subjects and linked those repertoires to cytomegalovirus serostatus. Donor age, sex, ethnicity and CMV serostatus were compiled alongside the repertoire data. High-throughput TCR immunosequencing, statistical association of individual TCRs with disease status, and machine learning were combined to predict cytomegalovirus infection status.

General study outcomes and caveats: In vitro tests confirmed that a few of the cytomegalovirus-associated TCR beta chains recognize cytomegalovirus antigens. When HLA alleles, especially DR and DQ, strongly co-occurred, TCR associations were difficult to assign to individual alleles. It was suggested by the authors that the approach could potentially be generalized to other disease states and immunological phenotypes. A later analysis found that HLA-associated TCR beta chains were more clonally expanded and had lower generation probabilities than equally common non-associated chains. In both the original and validation cohorts, the classifier was reported to diagnose cytomegalovirus status with high specificity and sensitivity. In a later analysis, TCR association rates were found to vary across HLA loci, with the most associated TCRs seen for DRB1 alleles and the fewest for HLA-C alleles. A further reported finding was that TCR beta sequences accurately predicted the HLA-A and HLA-B alleles for most subjects in the first cohort. Because some donors lacked HLA typing at each locus, the association tests relied only on the typed subset. Linkage disequilibrium might explain the correlated functional status among segregating V segments, but an unknown experimental factor could not be excluded. Because the 87-base-pair reads could not distinguish some IMGT-functional V segments, including TRBV6-2 and TRBV6-3, those segments were excluded. In an earlier analysis of more than 500 of the donors, most TCR beta V segments appeared in productive rearrangements about 90% or about 30% of the time, broadly matching IMGT annotations. In a later analysis, over 15,000 TCR beta sequences were associated with specific HLA alleles at a false discovery rate of 0.05. The earlier analysis of approximately 590 of the donors excluded some 15 rarely observed V segments, including chromosome 9 orphons, because counts were too low. A cluster of highly shared sequence variants was judged likely to be a technical artifact of the sequencing pipeline. In the study, roughly 160 TCR beta chains were listed as associated with cytomegalovirus. Roughly uniform sequencing depth across donors was assumed in presence/absence analyses, although this assumption may not hold. According to a later analysis, parvovirus B19, influenza, CMV and Epstein-Barr virus appeared linked to several top co-occurrence clusters. A later genetic analysis reported fewer N-insertions in productive TCRs among donors in an Asian-associated ancestry cluster than the approximately 700-donor mean. Most CMV-associated TCR beta chains appeared to be HLA-restricted in a later analysis, and the HLA associations seemed to be driven largely by CMV exposure. This cohort had only TCR beta chains sequenced, and the lack of alpha or paired-chain data limited which features could be detected. The only immune exposure information available for the cohort was CMV serostatus. While some public TCRs were present in many individuals, most TCR sequences turned up only very rarely across donors. In a later genetic analysis, a missense DCLRE1C variant was associated with V-gene and J-gene trimming of TCR beta chains, and the association was replicated in an independent cohort.

The cohort was made up of 666 healthy bone marrow donors. At the time of sampling, every cohort member was nominally healthy, though immune exposures that went unrecorded were likely present. The donor tested CMV seronegative and was one of the 352 seronegative cohort members. Each donor provided a peripheral blood sample, and peripheral blood mononuclear cells were used for TCR beta sequencing. The Qiagen DNeasy Blood Extraction Kit was used to extract genomic DNA from the blood cell samples. The junction carries 18 bases between V and J, which are trimmed by 2 bases and 6 bases respectively. CDR1 SGHKS and CDR2 YYEKEE are derived from the germline V gene (reference sequence). Counted from cysteine to phenylalanine, this CDR3 has 16 amino acids. The CDR3 DNA has 48 bases and is translated from base 1. To prepare the library, the immunoSEQ multiplex PCR assay was applied. A mixture of 60 forward primers for TCR Vbeta segments and 13 reverse primers for TCR Jbeta segments was used in the multiplex PCR. The CDR3 region of rearranged TCR beta genes was amplified from genomic DNA with a multiplex PCR assay. On the Illumina HiSeq System, the amplified TCR beta libraries were sequenced as 87-base-pair reads. The authors processed their data as follows. Across the 640 or so repertoires, a later analysis counted approximately 75 million unique TCR beta chains, roughly 11 million of which were shared by at least two donors. A nearest-neighbor algorithm error-corrected the raw reads and collapsed the reads into unique sequences, merging closely related sequences to remove PCR and sequencing errors. Alignment of CDR3 sequences to IMGT reference sequences was used to assign V, D and J gene segments. For a sequence to be retained, a match of at least six nucleotides was required to both a V gene segment and a J gene segment. Rearrangements were classified as productive when the CDR3 lacked stop codons and remained in frame with V and J, and all other rearrangements were classified as non-productive. Following IMGT convention, CDR3 was defined as the stretch from the second conserved V-encoded cysteine up to the conserved J-encoded phenylalanine. In an earlier analysis of around 640 of the donors, sequences lacking an unambiguous match to a single V gene segment were excluded. An earlier analysis of 587 of the donors classified V segments as functional when productive rearrangements were above 56.7% and as segregating when the standard deviation between donors was above 5%. To diagnose cytomegalovirus status from the catalog of TCR beta chain sequences, a statistical classification framework was built. In a later analysis, TCR nucleotide sequences were compared against IMGT/GENE-DB human TR gene sequences so that V and J genes could be assigned. The TCRdist pipeline was used in a later analysis to assign CDR3 sequences and most-parsimonious VDJ recombination scenarios. In a later analysis, each TCR beta chain was defined by its CDR3 amino acid sequence together with its V-gene family, and reads lacking a unique V-gene family were excluded. A later analysis removed nearly 600 highly shared, low-generation-probability nucleotide sequences to deal with suspected cross-contamination and a sequencing artifact. In a later analysis, a clonal expansion index was calculated for each public chain from normalized within-repertoire ranks of inferred template counts. Generation probabilities in a later analysis came from a VDJ recombination model fitted to out-of-frame rearrangements, and those results were checked against IGoR. A later analysis scored TCR-TCR, TCR-HLA and TCR-CMV co-occurrence with hypergeometric tests, applying a repertoire-size bias correction to TCR pairs. A later analysis estimated false discovery rates by permuting HLA or CMV assignments 20 times. In a later analysis, co-occurring TCRs were grouped using DBSCAN, with TCRdist sequence similarity added in when clustering inside HLA-allele-positive subsets. Repertoires with fewer than 30,000 or more than 120,000 public chains were left out of co-occurrence clustering, as were about five repertoires with anomalous nucleotide sharing. The source is immuneACCESS, and TCRdb retained only in-frame sequences with V and J called. Part of the clones is not carried over; for the studies checked, unresolved V genes explain less than half of this, and the remainder is unexplained. From that table come the V and J calls and clone size; the DNA was used to work out D and trimming. The sample records almost 200,000 clones, roughly four fifths of which are singletons. The top ten clonotypes cover about 2.1% of the sample.

A remark on this clone: Its antigen has not been determined. The input lacks base qualities; no much larger clone sits a single base away.

The sample comprised PBMCs. This clonotype originated in a man under 40 in good health and CMV-seronegative. This sequence uses TRBV5-5 and TRBJ2-1; TRBD2 might be the D gene, on 5 matching bases. Here the CDR3 is given as CASSLLSSAELNEQFF. The DNA is TGTGCCAGCAGCTTACTGAGTAGCGCGGAACTCAATGAGCAGTTCTTC. Here the CDR3 is joined to the reference TRBV5-5 and TRBJ2-1 genes, and the full variable domain is: DAGVTQSPTHLIKTRGQQVTLRCSPISGHKSVSWYQQVLGQGPQFIFQYYEKEERGRGNFPDRFSARQFPNYSSELNVNALLLGDSALYLCASSLLSSAELNEQFFGPGTRLTVL.